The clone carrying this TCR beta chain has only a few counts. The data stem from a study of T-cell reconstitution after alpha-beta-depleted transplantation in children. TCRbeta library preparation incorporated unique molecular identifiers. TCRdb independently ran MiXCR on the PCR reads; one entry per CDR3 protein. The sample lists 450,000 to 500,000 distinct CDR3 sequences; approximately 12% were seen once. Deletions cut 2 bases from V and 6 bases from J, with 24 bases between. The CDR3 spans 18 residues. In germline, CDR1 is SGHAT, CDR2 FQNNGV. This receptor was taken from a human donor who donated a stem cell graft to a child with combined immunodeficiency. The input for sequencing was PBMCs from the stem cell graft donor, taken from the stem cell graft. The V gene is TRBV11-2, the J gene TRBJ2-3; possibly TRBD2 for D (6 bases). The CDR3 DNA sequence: TGTGCCAGCAGCTTAAGGTTCGGAGCGGGCCCCATCTTGGATACGCAGTATTTT. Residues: CASSLRFGAGPILDTQYF.